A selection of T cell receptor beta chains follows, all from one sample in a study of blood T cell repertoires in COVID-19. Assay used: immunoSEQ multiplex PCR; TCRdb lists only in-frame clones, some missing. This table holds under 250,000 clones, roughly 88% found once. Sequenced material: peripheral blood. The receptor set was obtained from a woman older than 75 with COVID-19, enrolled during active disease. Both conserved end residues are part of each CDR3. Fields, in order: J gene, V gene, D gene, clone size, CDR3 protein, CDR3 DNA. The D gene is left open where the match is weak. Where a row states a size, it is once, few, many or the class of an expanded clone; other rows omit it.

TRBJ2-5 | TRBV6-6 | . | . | CASSHRQPQETQYF | TGTGCCAGCAGTCACAGACAGCCACAAGAGACCCAGTACTTC
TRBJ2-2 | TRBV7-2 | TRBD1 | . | CASSRTGERTGELFF | TGTGCCAGCAGCCGGACAGGGGAACGCACCGGGGAGCTGTTTTTT
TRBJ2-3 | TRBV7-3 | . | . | CASSLDGFSRDTQYF | TGTGCCAGCAGCTTAGACGGCTTCTCCAGGGATACGCAGTATTTT
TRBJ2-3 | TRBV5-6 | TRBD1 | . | CASRLGTANSLGYF | TGTGCCAGCAGACTGGGGACAGCCAATTCCCTAGGGTATTTT
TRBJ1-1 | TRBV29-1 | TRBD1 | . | CSGRTGGSTEAFF | TGCAGCGGCAGGACAGGGGGGAGCACTGAAGCTTTCTTT
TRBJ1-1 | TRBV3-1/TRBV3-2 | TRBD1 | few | CASSREGQTNTEAFF | TGTGCCAGCAGCCGCGAGGGACAGACGAACACTGAAGCTTTCTTT
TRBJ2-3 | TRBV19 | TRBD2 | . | CASSTRRLAGRTDTQYF | TGTGCCAGTAGTACCCGGCGTCTAGCGGGGCGCACAGATACGCAGTATTTT
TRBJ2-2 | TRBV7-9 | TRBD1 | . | CASSLGTGSTGELFF | TGTGCCAGCAGCTTGGGGACAGGTAGCACCGGGGAGCTGTTTTTT
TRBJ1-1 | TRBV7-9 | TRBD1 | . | CASSPGTGRTEAFF | TGTGCCAGCAGCCCGGGGACAGGGCGAACTGAAGCTTTCTTT
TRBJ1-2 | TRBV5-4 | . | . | CASRTAVSYGYTF | TGTGCCAGCAGGACGGCGGTGAGCTATGGCTACACCTTC
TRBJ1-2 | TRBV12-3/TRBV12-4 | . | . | CASSPDSNYGYTF | TGTGCCAGCAGCCCCGACAGTAACTATGGCTACACCTTC
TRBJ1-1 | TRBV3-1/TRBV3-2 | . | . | CASSQEMGASGQPNTEAFF | TGTGCCAGCAGCCAAGAGATGGGTGCCAGCGGACAGCCGAACACTGAAGCTTTCTTT
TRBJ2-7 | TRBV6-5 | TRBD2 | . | CASIPSGGAYEQYF | TGTGCCAGCATTCCCAGCGGGGGGGCCTACGAGCAGTACTTC
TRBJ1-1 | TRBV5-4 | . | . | CASSPTGNTEAFF | TGTGCCAGCAGTCCGACGGGAAACACTGAAGCTTTCTTT
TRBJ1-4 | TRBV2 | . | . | CASSEIAQGIYEKLFF | TGTGCCAGCAGTGAAATTGCTCAGGGGATATACGAAAAACTGTTTTTT
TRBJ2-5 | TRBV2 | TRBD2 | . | CASSGPILPAGAETQYF | TGTGCCAGCAGTGGGCCGATACTACCAGCGGGGGCAGAGACCCAGTACTTC
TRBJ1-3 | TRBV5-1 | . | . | CASSLQGTSGNTIYF | TGCGCCAGCAGCTTGCAGGGAACCTCTGGAAACACCATATATTTT
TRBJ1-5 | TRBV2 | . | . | CASSQLNSNQPQHF | TGTGCCAGCAGTCAACTTAATAGCAATCAGCCCCAGCATTTT
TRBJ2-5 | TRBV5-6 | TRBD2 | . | CASSRNLADYQETQYF | TGTGCCAGCAGTCGCAATCTAGCGGATTACCAAGAGACCCAGTACTTC
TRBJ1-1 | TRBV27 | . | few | CASSSTARGRTPEAFF | TGTGCCAGCAGTTCTACTGCCAGGGGCCGAACGCCTGAAGCTTTCTTT
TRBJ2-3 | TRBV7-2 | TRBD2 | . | CASSVLAGDTQYF | TGTGCCAGCAGCGTTCTAGCGGGGGATACGCAGTATTTT
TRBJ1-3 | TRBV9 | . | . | CASSVAAGGSGNTIYF | TGTGCCAGCAGCGTAGCGGCAGGTGGCTCTGGAAACACCATATATTTT
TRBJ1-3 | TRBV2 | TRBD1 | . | CASSLKGAYSGNTIYF | TGTGCCAGCAGCTTAAAGGGGGCTTACTCTGGAAACACCATATATTTT
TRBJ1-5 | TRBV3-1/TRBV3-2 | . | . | CASSRLGNQPQHF | TGTGCCAGCAGCCGGCTCGGCAATCAGCCCCAGCATTTT
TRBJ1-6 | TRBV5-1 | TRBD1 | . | CASSEGTVNNSPLHF | TGCGCCAGCAGCGAGGGGACAGTGAATAATTCACCCCTCCACTTT
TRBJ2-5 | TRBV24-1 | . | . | CATSEAGQETQYF | TGTGCCACCAGTGAGGCGGGGCAAGAGACCCAGTACTTC
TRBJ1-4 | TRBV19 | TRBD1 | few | CASSPGTVATNEKLFF | TGTGCCAGTAGTCCCGGGACAGTTGCAACTAATGAAAAACTGTTTTTT
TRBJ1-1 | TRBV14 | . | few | CASSLNVNTEAFF | TGTGCCAGCAGCCTAAATGTTAACACTGAAGCTTTCTTT
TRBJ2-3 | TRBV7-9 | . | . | CASRGRGSTDTQYF | TGTGCCAGCAGAGGTAGGGGATCCACAGATACGCAGTATTTT
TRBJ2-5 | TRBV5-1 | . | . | CASSLDREETQYF | TGCGCCAGCAGCTTGGACAGAGAAGAGACCCAGTACTTC
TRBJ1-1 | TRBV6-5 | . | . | CASSYKGPDTEAFF | TGTGCCAGCAGCTACAAGGGGCCAGACACTGAAGCTTTCTTT
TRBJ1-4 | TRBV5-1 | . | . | CASSPTGSPKGREKLFF | TGCGCCAGCAGCCCGACCGGGAGCCCTAAAGGAAGGGAAAAACTGTTTTTT
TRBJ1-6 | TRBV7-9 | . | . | CASSRRQASSYNSPLHF | TGTGCCAGCAGCCGGCGACAAGCAAGCTCCTATAATTCACCCCTCCACTTT
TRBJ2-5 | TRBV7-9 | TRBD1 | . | CASREPGQKKETQYF | TGTGCCAGCAGAGAACCGGGACAGAAAAAAGAGACCCAGTACTTC
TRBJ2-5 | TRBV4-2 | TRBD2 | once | CASSQELALTRGAQYF | TGTGCCAGCAGCCAAGAACTAGCCTTAACCCGGGGGGCCCAGTACTTC
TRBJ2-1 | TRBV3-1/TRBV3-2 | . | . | CASSMLNNEQFF | TGTGCCAGCAGCATGCTAAACAATGAGCAGTTCTTC
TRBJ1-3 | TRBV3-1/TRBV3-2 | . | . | CASSQDASPSSGNTIYF | TGTGCCAGCAGCCAAGATGCCAGTCCCAGCTCTGGAAACACCATATATTTT
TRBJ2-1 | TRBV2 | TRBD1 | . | CATGQAGLGEQFF | TGTGCCACCGGACAGGCAGGTCTGGGTGAGCAGTTCTTC
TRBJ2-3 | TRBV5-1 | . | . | CASSLASVGTDTQYF | TGCGCCAGCAGCTTGGCTAGCGTCGGCACAGATACGCAGTATTTT
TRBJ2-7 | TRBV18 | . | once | CASSPSQDHEQYF | TGTGCCAGCTCACCATCACAGGATCACGAGCAGTACTTC
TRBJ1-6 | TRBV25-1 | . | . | CASSDSGYSPLHF | TGTGCCAGCAGTGACTCAGGATACTCACCCCTCCACTTT
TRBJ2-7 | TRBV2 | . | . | CASSDRAYEQYF | TGTGCCAGCAGTGACAGGGCCTACGAGCAGTACTTC
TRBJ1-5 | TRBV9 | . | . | CASSAQGGGNQPQHF | TGTGCCAGCAGCGCCCAGGGAGGGGGCAATCAGCCCCAGCATTTT
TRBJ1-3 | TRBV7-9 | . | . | CASSPSDSSGNTIYF | TGTGCCAGCAGCCCTTCGGACAGTTCCGGAAACACCATATATTTT
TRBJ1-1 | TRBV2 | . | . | CASSPGRLNTEAFF | TGTGCCAGCAGTCCCGGTAGATTGAACACTGAAGCTTTCTTT
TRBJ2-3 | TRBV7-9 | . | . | CASSFSSSTDTQYF | TGTGCCAGCAGCTTTAGTTCTAGCACAGATACGCAGTATTTT
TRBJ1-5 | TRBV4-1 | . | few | CASSQVSGARQPQHF | TGCGCCAGCAGCCAAGTATCGGGTGCTAGGCAGCCCCAGCATTTT
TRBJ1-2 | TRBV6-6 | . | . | CASSHGGDGYTF | TGTGCCAGCAGCCACGGCGGGGATGGCTACACCTTC
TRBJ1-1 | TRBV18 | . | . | CASSHGQGGDTEAFF | TGTGCCAGCTCCCACGGACAAGGGGGGGACACTGAAGCTTTCTTT
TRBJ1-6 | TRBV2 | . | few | CATREDYNSPLHF | TGTGCCACCAGGGAGGACTATAATTCACCCCTCCACTTT
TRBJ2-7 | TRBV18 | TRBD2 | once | CASSPLAGDSEQYF | TGTGCCAGCTCGCCCCTAGCGGGGGATAGTGAGCAGTACTTC
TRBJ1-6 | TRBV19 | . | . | CATRGGDTYNSPLHF | TGTGCCACTCGGGGGGGGGACACCTATAATTCACCCCTCCACTTT
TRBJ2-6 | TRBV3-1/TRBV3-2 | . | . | CASSQGTPTSGANVLTF | TGTGCCAGCAGCCAAGGGACACCAACCTCTGGGGCCAACGTCCTGACTTTC
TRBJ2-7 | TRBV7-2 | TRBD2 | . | CASSPGTSGGPYEQYF | TGTGCCAGCAGCCCGGGGACTAGCGGGGGCCCCTACGAGCAGTACTTC
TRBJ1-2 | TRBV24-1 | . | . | CATSDPRGYGYTF | TGTGCCACCAGTGATCCAAGGGGCTATGGCTACACCTTC
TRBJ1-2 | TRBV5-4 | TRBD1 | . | CASSSTQGGQYGYTF | TGTGCCAGCAGCTCCACCCAGGGGGGACAGTATGGCTACACCTTC
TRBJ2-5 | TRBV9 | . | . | CASSSGLETQYF | TGTGCCAGCAGTTCAGGGTTGGAGACCCAGTACTTC
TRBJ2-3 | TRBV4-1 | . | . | CASSQGSSGGYTDTQYF | TGCGCCAGCAGCCAAGGTTCGTCAGGGGGGTACACAGATACGCAGTATTTT
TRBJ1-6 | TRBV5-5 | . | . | CASSAVHQPNNSPLHF | TGTGCCAGCAGCGCGGTCCACCAACCCAATAATTCACCCCTCCACTTT